This TCR beta chain is drawn from a study of T-cell reconstitution after alpha-beta-depleted transplantation in children. Study-wide results and caveats: For some patients, TCRbeta diversity was high at day 60 because of recipient T cells and thymic progenitors that survived.

A few counts support this clonotype. Its antigen is as yet unknown. V was shortened by 0 bases and J by 0 bases, with 9 bases between the two germline ends. This CDR3 is built from 16 residues. Looked up from germline, CDR1 is MNHEY and CDR2 is SVGAGI. The TCRbeta library incorporated unique molecular identifiers. TCRdb reprocessed the PCR reads with MiXCR, giving one entry per CDR3 protein. The sample lists 280,000 or so distinct CDR3 sequences, roughly 12% occurring once. The gene calls are TRBV6-5 and TRBJ1-3; D is uncertain. The clonotype was recovered from a male patient aged 2-15 years who had a stem cell transplant for chronic granulomatous disease, so the T cells may come from the graft donor. The source material was peripheral blood, sampled 180 days after TCRalphabeta/CD19-depleted stem cell transplant. CDR3 amino acids: CASSYSRVFSGNTIYF. The CDR3 bases are TGTGCCAGCAGTTACTCTCGGGTATTCTCTGGAAACACCATATATTTT.